This passage covers 26 T cell receptor beta chains from one sample sequenced in a study of T cells in Graves' hyperthyroidism and ophthalmopathy. Using RNA transcripts as the source, TCR beta CDR3 regions were amplified. First-round RT-PCR targeting the TCR CDR3 was performed with the HTBI primer set. One entry per CDR3 protein results from TCRdb running MiXCR on the multiplex PCR reads. The table shows hundreds of thousands of distinct CDR3 sequences, with less than 25% occurring only once. Sequencing was done on a sample of blood. The receptor set was obtained from a man in his thirties or forties with Graves' ophthalmopathy.

The chain carries TRBV18 and TRBJ2-3; 7 bases agree with TRBD2. J lost 2 bases, V lost 6 bases, and 8 bases had no gene match. The germline V gene encodes CDR1 KGHSH and CDR2 LQKENI. This CDR3 has 15 residues. CDR3 DNA sequence: TGTGCCAGCTCTCCGGGGGGAGGCAACACAGATACGCAGTATTTT. It encodes CASSPGGGNTDTQYF.

The J gene is TRBJ2-1, the V gene TRBV6-1; D perhaps matches TRBD2 (6 bases). V was cut by 6 bases and J by 2 bases, with 14 bases left in between. There are 15 residues in the CDR3. CDR1 and CDR2 (germline): MNHNS, SASEGT. The CDR3 DNA reads TGTGCCAGCAGCCAAACTAGCCCTCCCTACAATGAGCAGTTCTTC. Its translation is CASSQTSPPYNEQFF.

This clonotype was observed a few times. V and J are TRBV7-9 and TRBJ2-1, with D possibly TRBD2 on 5 matching bases. Trimming took off 2 bases at V and 9 bases at J, with 11 bases between the two ends. There are 13 residues in the CDR3. Germline CDR1 is SEHNR and CDR2 is FQNEAQ (reference sequence). The CDR3 DNA sequence: TGTGCCAGCAGCTTATCGCCTAGCAGTGAGCAGTTCTTC. Translation gives CASSLSPSSEQFF.

This clonotype was seen ten or more times. J is TRBJ2-7 and V is TRBV11-2, with 10 bases identical to TRBD1. The CDR3 has 15 residues. The J segment lost 2 bases and the V segment lost 3 bases, leaving 4 bases of the junction unmatched. Germline V gene sequence: CDR1 SGHAT, CDR2 FQNNGV. The CDR3 sequence: CASSFHDRGPYEQYF. The CDR3 region has the DNA TGTGCCAGCAGCTTTCATGACAGGGGGCCCTACGAGCAGTACTTC.

V usage is TRBV29-1 and J usage is TRBJ2-7, with D hard to call. Per germline, CDR1 SQVTM and CDR2 ANQGSEA. The V gene lost 2 bases and the J gene lost 3 bases, with 8 bases spanning the gap. The CDR3 is 12 residues long. CDR3 protein: CSVEIRDYEQYF. As DNA, the CDR3 is TGCAGCGTTGAAATTAGGGACTACGAGCAGTACTTC.

This clonotype was seen once. The genes are TRBV28 and TRBJ2-7, with 10 bases fitting TRBD1. The CDR3 consists of 16 residues. The germline V gene encodes CDR1 MDHEN and CDR2 SYDVKM. V trimming: 1 base; J trimming: 4 bases; junction bases outside the gene matches: 7. The CDR3 DNA sequence: TGTGCCAGCAGTTTATTGGGACAGGGGAACCCGTACGAGCAGTACTTC. This sequence encodes CASSLLGQGNPYEQYF.

About this clonotype itself: A much bigger clone sits one base away, suggesting this may be a read error. The CDR3 loop is CASSLEPPQSWEQFF. As DNA, the CDR3 is TGCGCCAGCAGCTTGGAGCCCCCTCAGAGTTGGGAGCAGTTCTTC. V gene TRBV5-1 combines with J gene TRBJ2-1; unclear D gene. There are 15 residues in the CDR3. Trimming took off 0 bases at V and 10 bases at J, with 17 bases between the two ends. CDR1 SGHRS and CDR2 YFSETQ come from the germline V gene.

This clonotype has only a few counts. The chain employs TRBV4-1 and TRBJ1-2; D gene ambiguous. CDR1 and CDR2 (germline): MGHRA, YSYEKL. This CDR3 has 17 residues. Trimming took 0 bases from V and 0 from J, leaving 14 bases between them. This chain's CDR3 is CASSQDLGQRPNYGYTF. Here the CDR3 DNA reads TGCGCCAGCAGCCAAGATCTCGGGCAGCGTCCTAACTATGGCTACACCTTC.

This clonotype has a handful of counts. This sequence joins TRBV6-1 and TRBJ1-4; D is undetermined. Germline V gene sequence: CDR1 MNHNS, CDR2 SASEGT. The V gene lost 6 bases and the J gene lost 2 bases, with 13 bases spanning the gap. This CDR3 is 15 amino acids long. CDR3 residues: CASSRRGVTNEKLFF. DNA of the CDR3: TGTGCCAGCAGCCGACGCGGGGTTACTAATGAAAAACTGTTTTTT.

The chain couples TRBV11-3 to TRBJ1-4; TRBD1 might be the D (5 bases). In germline, CDR1 is SGHNT, CDR2 YENEEA. CDR3 length: 15 amino acids. Trimming took 3 bases from V and 5 from J, leaving 13 bases between them. Here the CDR3 reads CASSLGGAINEKLFF. CDR3 sequence (DNA): TGTGCCAGCAGCTTGGGGGGAGCCATAAATGAAAAACTGTTTTTT. Filled out from reference TRBV11-3 and TRBJ1-4, the complete variable domain reads EAGVVQSPRYKIIEKKQPVAFWCNPISGHNTLYWYLQNLGQGPELLIRYENEEAVDDSQLPKDRFSAERLKGVDSTLKIQPAELGDSAVYLCASSLGGAINEKLFFGSGTQLSVL.

This clonotype was detected only a few times. The chain links TRBV10-3 to TRBJ2-7; TRBD1 agrees at 9 bases. The CDR3 sequence is 12 residues long. Per the germline V gene, CDR1 is ENHRY and CDR2 is SYGVKD. With 6 bases clipped from V and 7 bases from J, the junction kept 4 bases outside the gene matches. The CDR3 region has the DNA TGTGCCATCAGACAGGGGGCGGGAGAGCAGTACTTC. Encoded protein: CAIRQGAGEQYF.

The chain uses TRBV7-9 and TRBJ2-7; 9 positions agree with TRBD2. Germline CDR1 and CDR2: SEHNR and FQNEAQ (reference sequence). This CDR3 region has 13 residues. The V and J ends lost 5 bases and 5 bases, in that order; junction bases with no gene match: 4. The chain's CDR3 is CASSRSGSNEQYF. CDR3 sequence (DNA): TGTGCCAGCAGCCGTAGCGGGAGTAACGAGCAGTACTTC. The complete variable domain, with remaining parts taken from reference TRBV7-9 and TRBJ2-7, reads DTGVSQNPRHKITKRGQNVTFRCDPISEHNRLYWYRQTLGQGPEFLTYFQNEAQLEKSRLLSDRFSAERPKGSFSTLEIQRTEQGDSAMYLCASSRSGSNEQYFGPGTRLTVT.

The sample holds many counts of this clonotype. This rearrangement joins TRBV7-8 to TRBJ2-5; TRBD1 might be the D (5 bases). V was shortened by 1 base and J by 2 bases, with 11 bases between the two germline ends. Germline V gene lookup returns CDR1 SGHVS and CDR2 FQNEAQ. The CDR3 length is 15 residues. CDR3 amino acids: CASSLGGTTQETQYF. Here the CDR3 DNA reads TGTGCCAGCAGCTTAGGGGGCACCACTCAAGAGACCCAGTACTTC.

The table lists this clonotype with a few counts. The gene calls are TRBV20-1 and TRBJ1-2; 7 bases are a match to TRBD1. Germline CDR1 and CDR2: DFQATT and SNEGSKA (reference sequence). Trimming removed 5 bases from V and 8 bases from J; junction bases left unmatched: 14. The CDR3 loop spans 14 amino acids. CDR3 coding DNA: TGCAGTGCTCCCAATGGACAGGCCACGCGCGGCTACACCTTC. It translates to CSAPNGQATRGYTF.

In this sample, this clonotype turned up a few times. V gene TRBV20-1 combines with J gene TRBJ1-4, with 8 nucleotides matching TRBD1. This CDR3 spans 13 amino acids. Germline trimming cut 1 base from V and 7 bases from J; bases unmatched to any gene: 2. CDR1 is DFQATT and CDR2 is SNEGSKA in the germline V gene (reference sequence). CDR3 in amino acids: CSARGTGSEKLFF. Written as DNA, the CDR3 is TGCAGTGCTAGAGGGACAGGGTCTGAAAAACTGTTTTTT.

This clonotype was observed at least ten times. The rearrangement joins TRBV2 to TRBJ1-5, with no clear D. The length of the CDR3 is 13 residues. Trimming took off 4 bases at V and 0 bases at J, with 4 bases between the two ends. The germline gives CDR1 SNHLY, CDR2 FYNNEI. The CDR3 DNA reads as TGTGCCAGCAGTGTGAATAGCAATCAGCCCCAGCATTTT. It encodes CASSVNSNQPQHF. Based on the CDR3 plus reference TRBV2 and TRBJ1-5, the full variable domain is EPEVTQTPSHQVTQMGQEVILRCVPISNHLYFYWYRQILGQKVEFLVSFYNNEISEKSEIFDDQFSVERPDGSNFTLKIRSTKLEDSAMYFCASSVNSNQPQHFGDGTRLSIL.

The V and J genes are TRBV7-8 and TRBJ1-3; TRBD1 might be the D (5 bases). Trimming left V 5 bases short and J 0 bases short, with 20 bases between. CDR1 is SGHVS and CDR2 is FQNEAQ in the germline V gene. The CDR3 is made up of 18 amino acids. CDR3 coding DNA: TGTGCCAGCAGCCCACGCCAGGGACCCAGCGTCTCTGGAAACACCATATATTTT. Its protein product is CASSPRQGPSVSGNTIYF.

This clonotype has more than one count but fewer than ten. V usage is TRBV24-1 and J usage is TRBJ2-3; TRBD1 aligns across 11 bases. Trimming at V came to 5 bases and at J to 6 bases, leaving 6 bases not matched to a gene. Per the germline V gene, CDR1 is KGHDR and CDR2 is SFDVKD. The CDR3 runs 15 residues. In DNA, the CDR3 is TGTGCCACCAGTGGGGACAGGGGGGTTTTTGATACGCAGTATTTT. Translating it yields CATSGDRGVFDTQYF.

V usage is TRBV3-1 and J usage is TRBJ2-2; 8 bases match TRBD1. CDR3 length: 13 residues. The ends lost 5 bases at V and 6 bases at J; junction bases unmatched: 2. From germline, CDR1 is LGHDT and CDR2 YNNKEL (reference sequence). The CDR3 sequence is CASSTQGAGELFF. CDR3 nucleotide sequence: TGTGCCAGCAGCACACAGGGGGCCGGGGAGCTGTTTTTT.

This clonotype was observed at least ten times. This chain uses TRBV18 with TRBJ1-2; D is perhaps TRBD1 (5 bases). Trimming left V 2 bases short and J 5 bases short, with 18 bases between. CDR1 and CDR2 from the germline V gene are KGHSH and LQKENI. This CDR3 is 16 amino acids long. The DNA of the CDR3 is TGTGCCAGCTCACCAGCGTCCGGGACCTCCTCTTATGGCTACACCTTC. This codes for CASSPASGTSSYGYTF.

This clonotype came up many times. This chain links TRBV7-2 with TRBJ2-1; TRBD2 matches 8 bases. In germline, CDR1 is SGHTA, CDR2 FQGNSA. The CDR3 length is 14 residues. The trim removed 3 bases at V and 5 bases at J, leaving 3 bases unmatched. CDR3 protein: CASSFVAGNNEQFF. CDR3 in DNA: TGTGCCAGCAGCTTTGTAGCGGGAAACAATGAGCAGTTCTTC.

This clonotype was counted between two and nine times. The genes are TRBV30 and TRBJ2-7, with D possibly being TRBD1 (5 bases). The germline CDR1 and CDR2 sequences are GTSNPN and SVGIG (reference sequence). V was clipped by 0 bases and J by 2 bases, with 8 bases between them. This CDR3 comprises 13 residues. The CDR3 DNA sequence: TGTGCCTGGAGTGTCTGGGGCCCCTACGAGCAGTACTTC. Encoded protein: CAWSVWGPYEQYF.

This clonotype was detected a few times. Here the CDR3 reads CASSAGINTGELFF. The DNA of the CDR3 is TGTGCCAGCAGCGCAGGCATCAACACCGGGGAGCTGTTTTTT. The genes are TRBV5-6 and TRBJ2-2; D is unresolved. The CDR3 runs 14 residues. Trimming shortened V by 4 bases and J by 2 bases, and 9 bases separated the two germline ends. The germline V gene encodes CDR1 SGHDT and CDR2 YYEEEE.

The sample holds a few counts of this clonotype. The rearrangement joins TRBV30 to TRBJ2-7; the match to TRBD1 covers 10 bases. The CDR3 is 12 amino acids. V was pared by 5 bases and J by 2 bases, with 0 bases of the junction left unmatched. Germline CDR1 GTSNPN, CDR2 SVGIG (reference sequence). Written as DNA, the CDR3 is TGTGCCTGGGGGACAGGGGCCTACGAGCAGTACTTC. Protein sequence: CAWGTGAYEQYF. Together with reference TRBV30 and TRBJ2-7, the CDR3 gives the full variable domain: SQTIHQWPATLVQPVGSPLSLECTVEGTSNPNLYWYRQAAGRGLQLLFYSVGIGQISSEVPQNLSASRPQDRQFILSSKKLLLSDSGFYLCAWGTGAYEQYFGPGTRLTVT.

There are a few counts of this clonotype. The chain carries TRBV13 and TRBJ2-5; a weak D match, TRBD1 (6 bases). The V end was cut by 4 bases, the J end by 1 base, with 10 bases between. CDR3 length: 14 residues. In germline, CDR1 is PRHDT, CDR2 FYEKMQ (reference sequence). The chain's CDR3 is CASSSRTVQETQYF. DNA of the CDR3: TGTGCCAGCAGCTCCCGGACAGTCCAAGAGACCCAGTACTTC.

The chain links TRBV29-1 to TRBJ2-2; 10 bases map to TRBD2. V lost 3 bases, J lost 6 bases, and 4 bases stayed unmatched. This CDR3 region has 14 residues. CDR1 and CDR2 from the germline V gene are SQVTM and ANQGSEA. The CDR3 loop reads CSVEVAGGPGELFF. In DNA form, the CDR3 reads TGCAGCGTTGAGGTAGCGGGAGGTCCCGGGGAGCTGTTTTTT.